This T cell receptor (beta chain) was obtained from a study of beta chain features in type 1 diabetes. This CDR3 has 11 amino acids. Trimming stripped 8 bases from V and 8 bases from J, with 12 bases between. Germline CDR1 ENHRY, CDR2 SYGVKD. The authors reverse transcribed all of the isolated RNA, so sequencing captured expressed TCRB transcripts. The data were produced by immunoSEQ multiplex PCR, yet TCRdb's version contains in-frame clones alone and is incomplete. The data contain around 320,000 clones, 14% of them singletons. This clone was recorded many times. The receptor was isolated from a man aged 25 to 40 in good health. Sample: central memory CD4+ T cells from blood. The V and J genes are TRBV10-3 and TRBJ1-2, with a tentative D call TRBD1 (5 bases). The CDR3 here is CAIGAGRGYTF. The CDR3 DNA sequence: TGTGCCATCGGTGCGGGGCGGGGCTACACCTTC.